The source of this T cell receptor beta chain is a study of T cell responses to AZD1222 COVID-19 vaccine. Study information: Analysis merged second doses at about 4 or about 12 weeks.

The method was immunoSEQ multiplex PCR; TCRdb's version includes in-frame clones alone and lacks a portion of them. The sample carries about 160,000 clones, less than 95% recorded once. In the case of this clone: The antigen is undetermined.

Study-wide findings and caveats: Of the AZD1222 recipients, only five to seven were seropositive at baseline. Donors were chiefly white British, with a greater number of females, and clonal diversity was perhaps underestimated.

CDR3 length equals 15 residues. Unmatched junction bases numbered 9, after V lost 5 bases and J lost 8 bases. Germline CDR1 reads MNHEY; CDR2 reads SVGEGT. Sample: peripheral blood, taken on day 0 of AZD1222 vaccination. The V gene is TRBV6-2 or TRBV6-3, the J gene TRBJ2-1; 10 bases fit TRBD2. This receptor was obtained from an adult in good health. The CDR3 DNA sequence: TGTGCCAGCAGTGGAGCGGGAGGGCGGAAGTATGAGCAGTTCTTC. This sequence encodes CASSGAGGRKYEQFF.